Below, one T cell receptor (delta chain) is given with its context. Its antigen is still unknown. The amino acid sequence in TCRdb belongs to a much larger clone and departs from this DNA's translation at residue 10, likely a sequencing read error; the sequence shown is translated from the DNA. The CDR3 length is 14 residues. Per germline, CDR1 TSWWSYY and CDR2 QGS. With 2 bases removed from V and 11 bases from J, the gap between germline ends came to 18 bases. The record originates from a study of γδ T cells in repeated Plasmodium falciparum infection. At the level of the study: Malian children with intense seasonal malaria exposure were compared with matched Australian children.

Flow sorting of PBMC yielded separate Vgamma9/Vdelta2+ and Vdelta2-negative gammadelta T cell populations for bulk repertoire analysis. The study, taken as a whole, reports: Waves of new clonotype selection appeared after repeated controlled infections in Vdelta2-negative, largely Vdelta1+, gammadelta T cells. Over time and infection, Vgamma9/Vdelta2+ repertoires remained highly stable and polyclonal.

TCRdb reapplied CATT to the multiplex PCR reads. Seen here are tens of thousands of delta-chain clones, approximately 0.92% observed once, and the top ten hold roughly 9.5%. The receptor was isolated from a pool of human donors (malaria-infected and uninfected, not separated). The source material was gamma-delta T cells from blood. The rearrangement uses TRDV1 and TRDJ1, with a possible D match to TRDD3 (6 bases). CDR3 sequence reads: CALGEYYSGESLIF. The DNA of the CDR3 is TGTGCTCTTGGGGAATACTACTCTGGGGAATCTCTCATCTTT.